Listed here is a single T cell receptor beta chain. No cognate antigen has been identified for it. No base quality values were provided; no much bigger clone lies one nucleotide off. The cohort consisted of 600 to 750 healthy bone marrow donors. At the time of sampling, all cohort members were nominally healthy, though unrecorded immune exposures were likely present. The donor was CMV seropositive and belonged to the group of more than 250 seropositive cohort members. Each donor provided a peripheral blood sample, and peripheral blood mononuclear cells were used for TCR beta sequencing. The Qiagen DNeasy Blood Extraction Kit was used to extract genomic DNA from the blood cell samples. The cysteine opens and the phenylalanine closes a CDR3 of 13 amino acids. The sequence is cut down to CDR3 DNA, 39 bases in frame from base 1. The junction carries 8 bases between V and J, which are trimmed by 4 bases and 2 bases respectively. From a lookup of the germline V gene, CDR1 and CDR2 are MDHEN and SYDVKM.

This sample is part of a study of cytomegalovirus exposure and HLA in healthy donors (dated by TCRdb to 2016 to 2017). With regard to the full study: An earlier analysis of roughly 570 of the donors reported roughly 300 Gb of sequence data and around 100 million unique TCR beta sequences obtained from roughly 170 million T cells. The aim of the study was to test whether cataloging public T cell receptors could identify signatures of past pathogen exposure. Rather than drawing on any new phenotypic data, the later analysis identified candidate immune exposures from TCR beta sequences and the way those sequences occurred across donors. Among the roughly 370 genotyped donors, 81% belonged to the genetic ancestry cluster associated with self-reported Caucasian donors. In a later analysis, previously published TCR beta repertoires from more than 500 donors were re-analyzed and high-resolution HLA genotyping was added so that TCR occurrence patterns could be studied. Roughly 300 gigabases of sequencing data and approximately 80 million unique TCR sequences were included in an early release covering about 700 HLA-typed donors. In an earlier analysis of more than 550 of the donors, high-throughput TCR beta sequencing was used to judge whether each TCR beta V gene segment behaved as functional or pseudogenic. Genome-wide SNP genotypes for about 60% of the 666 donors were used in a later genetic analysis, which treated that subset as a discovery cohort. Every discovery cohort repertoire had been produced on one sequencing platform. Among roughly 400 genotyped donors of the cohort, an average of about 240,000 unique TCR beta nucleotide sequences was sequenced per donor, of which about 20% were non-productive. HLA typing covered class I and class II loci at four-digit resolution. Donor age, sex, ethnicity and CMV serostatus were collected together with the repertoire data. The number of typed donors differed by locus: roughly 620-630 for A, B, C, DRB1 and DQB1; approximately 530 for DQA1; some 610 for DPA1; and roughly 450 for DPB1. Using immunosequencing, the study profiled T cell repertoires from 640 or so subjects and related those repertoires to cytomegalovirus serostatus. About five DR-DQ haplotypes were treated as single units for association and clustering because of strong linkage in the cohort. High-throughput TCR immunosequencing, statistical association of individual TCRs with disease status, and machine learning were combined to predict cytomegalovirus infection status. In addition to the first cohort of around 670 subjects, a separate validation cohort of 100 to 150 different subjects was used. What the research found in general, with its limitations: Linkage disequilibrium might explain the correlated functional status among segregating V segments, but an unknown experimental factor could not be ruled out. Because counts were too low, seventeen rarely observed V segments, including chromosome 9 orphons, were excluded from the earlier analysis of a few hundred of the donors. Sequencing depth was assumed to be roughly uniform across donors in the presence/absence analyses, though that assumption may not hold. In vitro tests confirmed that a few of the cytomegalovirus-associated TCR beta chains recognize cytomegalovirus antigens. In both the original and validation cohorts, the classifier was reported to diagnose cytomegalovirus status with high specificity and sensitivity. Some IMGT-functional V segments, including TRBV6-2 and TRBV6-3, could not be distinguished by the 87-base-pair reads and were therefore excluded. When HLA alleles, especially DR and DQ, strongly co-occurred, TCR associations were difficult to assign to individual alleles. V-gene and J-gene trimming of TCR beta chains was associated with a missense DCLRE1C variant in a later genetic analysis, and the association was replicated in an independent cohort. In a later analysis, most CMV-associated TCR beta chains were found to appear HLA-restricted, with HLA associations seemingly driven largely by CMV exposure. According to the authors, the approach could potentially be generalized to other disease states and immunological phenotypes. Across donors, most TCR sequences were observed very rarely, whereas some public TCRs were present in many individuals. A group of highly shared sequence variants was considered likely to be a technical artifact of the sequencing pipeline. The study listed 150 to 200 TCR beta chains as associated with cytomegalovirus. A further reported finding was that TCR beta sequences accurately predicted the HLA-A and HLA-B alleles for most subjects in the first cohort. At a false discovery rate of 0.05, a later analysis linked 16,951 TCR beta sequences to specific HLA alleles. In an earlier analysis of roughly 560 of the donors, most TCR beta V segments were observed in productive rearrangements about 87% or about 30% of the time, broadly matching IMGT annotations. In a later analysis, TCR association rates were found to vary across HLA loci, with the most associated TCRs seen for DRB1 alleles and the fewest for HLA-C alleles. A later genetic analysis reported fewer N-insertions in productive TCRs among donors in an Asian-associated ancestry cluster than the roughly 690-donor mean. CMV serostatus was the only immune exposure information available for the cohort. In a later analysis, HLA-associated TCR beta chains were found to be more clonally expanded and to have lower generation probabilities than equally common non-associated chains. The cohort was sequenced for TCR beta chains only, and without alpha or paired-chain data the features that could be detected were limited. Several of the top co-occurrence clusters appeared to be linked to parvovirus B19, influenza, CMV and Epstein-Barr virus, according to a later analysis. Because some donors lacked HLA typing at each locus, the association tests relied only on the typed subset.

Library prep was done by the immunoSEQ multiplex PCR assay. For the multiplex PCR, a mixture combining 60 forward primers for TCR Vbeta segments and 13 reverse primers for TCR Jbeta segments was used. Amplification of the CDR3 region of rearranged TCR beta genes was performed with a multiplex PCR assay on genomic DNA. The amplified TCR beta libraries were sequenced on the Illumina HiSeq System as 87-base-pair reads. As for how the authors treated the data: A later analysis counted 65 million to 90 million unique TCR beta chains across the 666 repertoires, and roughly 10 million of these chains were shared by at least two donors. Raw reads were error-corrected and collapsed into unique sequences by a nearest-neighbor algorithm in which closely related sequences were merged to remove PCR and sequencing errors. V, D and J gene segments were assigned by aligning CDR3 sequences to IMGT reference sequences. Each retained sequence needed at least a six-nucleotide match to both a V gene segment and a J gene segment. Rearrangements were called productive when the CDR3 lacked stop codons and stayed in frame with V and J; all others were non-productive. CDR3 was defined according to IMGT convention as the region running from the second conserved V-encoded cysteine to the conserved J-encoded phenylalanine. In an earlier analysis of 500 to 650 of the donors, sequences lacking an unambiguous match to a single V gene segment were excluded. In an earlier analysis of some 590 of the donors, a V segment was called functional when productive rearrangements were above 56.7%, and segregating when the standard deviation between donors exceeded 5%. To diagnose cytomegalovirus status from the catalog of TCR beta chain sequences, a statistical classification framework was built. In a later analysis, V and J genes were assigned by comparing TCR nucleotide sequences against IMGT/GENE-DB human TR gene sequences. The TCRdist pipeline was used in a later analysis to assign CDR3 sequences and most-parsimonious VDJ recombination scenarios. A later analysis defined each TCR beta chain by its CDR3 amino acid sequence plus V-gene family, and excluded reads lacking a unique V-gene family. In a later analysis, 450 to 600 highly shared, low-generation-probability nucleotide sequences were removed to address suspected cross-contamination and a sequencing artifact. In a later analysis, a clonal expansion index for each public chain was calculated from normalized within-repertoire ranks of inferred template counts. In a later analysis, generation probabilities were computed with a VDJ recombination model fitted to out-of-frame rearrangements, and the resulting probabilities were checked against IGoR. In a later analysis, hypergeometric tests were used to score TCR-TCR, TCR-HLA and TCR-CMV co-occurrence, with a repertoire-size bias correction applied to TCR pairs. A later analysis estimated false discovery rates by permuting HLA or CMV assignments 20 times. In a later analysis, co-occurring TCRs were grouped using DBSCAN, with TCRdist sequence similarity added in when clustering inside HLA-allele-positive subsets. For co-occurrence clustering, repertoires with fewer than 30,000 or more than 120,000 public chains were excluded, along with roughly five repertoires with anomalous nucleotide sharing. TCRdb's version of the immuneACCESS table is confined to in-frame rearrangements and falls short of the full clone set. An unresolved V gene accounts for under half of the shortfall where checked; the remainder is of unknown origin. Clone size and the V and J calls come from that table; the DNA yielded D and trimming. A total of about 160,000 clones appear in this sample, roughly 85% of them only once. Around 0.89% of the sample is held by the ten biggest clonotypes.

Sequencing was performed on PBMCs. This clonotype was sampled from a woman aged 50 to 60 in good health and CMV-seropositive. The V gene is TRBV28 and the J gene is TRBJ1-2, with no confident D gene call. The bases read TGTGCCAGCAGTTACACAGCAAACTATGGCTACACCTTC. Its product reads: CASSYTANYGYTF.